Listed below are T cell receptor beta chains from one sample, sequenced in a study of control samples from healthy donors and cancer patients. Clones were read by immunoSEQ multiplex PCR, and TCRdb kept only the in-frame ones, dropping some. The data hold 190,000 or so clones, with approximately 92% observed a single time. The sequenced sample was blood. Receptors were obtained from a man aged 18 to 29 in good health. CDR3s include the opening cysteine and the closing phenylalanine or tryptophan. D genes are given only for firm matches. The size entry is marked missing in some rows and otherwise reads once, few, many or a size class.

>few|TRBJ2-6|TRBV13|.
TGTGCCAGCAGCTTAGGCCCGGGTTTGTACGTCCTGACTTTC
CASSLGPGLYVLTF
>.|TRBJ1-1|TRBV7-2|.
TGTGCCAGCAGGGGAGAAACTGAAGCTTTCTTT
CASRGETEAFF
>.|TRBJ2-5|TRBV7-6|TRBD1
TGTGCCAGCAGCTTATGGCAGGGGGAAGGAGAGACCCAGTACTTC
CASSLWQGEGETQYF
>.|TRBJ2-1|TRBV5-4|TRBD2
TGTGCCAGCAGCTTGGCCGGGGGACTAGGTATTTACAATGAGCAGTTCTTC
CASSLAGGLGIYNEQFF
>once|TRBJ2-7|TRBV13|.
TGTGCCAGCAGGACTACAGGATCCGGCTCCTACGAGCAGTACTTC
CASRTTGSGSYEQYF
>few|TRBJ1-3|TRBV3-1/TRBV3-2|.
TGTGCCAGCAGCCAAGGACAGGGAAACACCATATATTTT
CASSQGQGNTIYF
>.|TRBJ2-4|TRBV5-8|.
TGTGCCAGCAGCTTGGTAGGATTAGCCAAAAACATTCAGTACTTC
CASSLVGLAKNIQYF
>.|TRBJ1-3|TRBV25-1|.
TGTGCCAGCAGCCGACCAGCCGGAAACACCATATATTTT
CASSRPAGNTIYF
>.|TRBJ2-3|TRBV15|.
TGTGCCACCAGCGGCAACGACCGGAGCACAGATACGCAGTATTTT
CATSGNDRSTDTQYF
>once|TRBJ1-2|TRBV18|TRBD1
TGTGCCAGCTCACCGGGACAGGGGTTGGATGGCTACACCTTC
CASSPGQGLDGYTF
>.|TRBJ2-1|TRBV5-4|.
TGTGCCAGCAGCGGAAGCATGAACTGGGGCTACAATGAGCAGTTCTTC
CASSGSMNWGYNEQFF
>.|TRBJ1-2|TRBV18|TRBD1
TGTGCCAGCTCACAGTTATCACAGGGGCAAGACGGCTACACCTTC
CASSQLSQGQDGYTF
>.|TRBJ1-2|TRBV25-1|.
TGTGCCAGCAGCAGGGCCTATGGCTACACCTTC
CASSRAYGYTF
>.|TRBJ1-2|TRBV10-2|.
TGCGCCAGCAGTGAGTCGACACTTACTAACTATGGCTACACCTTC
CASSESTLTNYGYTF
>.|TRBJ2-3|TRBV5-1|.
TGCGCCAGCAGCTTGCTACACCCGAGAGATACGCAGTATTTT
CASSLLHPRDTQYF